This T cell receptor beta chain was identified during a study of long-term antiretroviral therapy in people with HIV. In the case of this clone: What it binds is unknown.

The content of samples before DNA extraction was roughly 0.95-11 million cryopreserved PBMC. Runs used v3.0 of the immunoSEQ assay and were done at survey level. Libraries were prepared by immunoSEQ multiplex PCR; TCRdb keeps only in-frame clonotypes and omits some of them. The sample holds about 39,000 clones, approximately 80% seen once. Broader study findings: Every time point showed a repertoire led by clones expanded before ART. Post-treatment diversity went higher with ART but stayed below transplant donor controls.

This receptor was identified in a man between 18 and 35 years old with HIV. Sequencing used unsorted PBMCs, obtained 0.6 years after starting antiretroviral therapy.

The CDR3 here is CASSSPGFFQAFF. The CDR3 coding sequence is TGTGCCAGCAGCTCTCCAGGGTTCTTTCAAGCTTTCTTT. The genes are TRBV11-2 and TRBJ1-1; perhaps TRBD1 as D (5 bases). Germline loops: CDR1 SGHAT, CDR2 FQNNGV. V was cut by 4 bases and J by 9 bases, with 15 bases left in between. The CDR3 totals 13 residues.